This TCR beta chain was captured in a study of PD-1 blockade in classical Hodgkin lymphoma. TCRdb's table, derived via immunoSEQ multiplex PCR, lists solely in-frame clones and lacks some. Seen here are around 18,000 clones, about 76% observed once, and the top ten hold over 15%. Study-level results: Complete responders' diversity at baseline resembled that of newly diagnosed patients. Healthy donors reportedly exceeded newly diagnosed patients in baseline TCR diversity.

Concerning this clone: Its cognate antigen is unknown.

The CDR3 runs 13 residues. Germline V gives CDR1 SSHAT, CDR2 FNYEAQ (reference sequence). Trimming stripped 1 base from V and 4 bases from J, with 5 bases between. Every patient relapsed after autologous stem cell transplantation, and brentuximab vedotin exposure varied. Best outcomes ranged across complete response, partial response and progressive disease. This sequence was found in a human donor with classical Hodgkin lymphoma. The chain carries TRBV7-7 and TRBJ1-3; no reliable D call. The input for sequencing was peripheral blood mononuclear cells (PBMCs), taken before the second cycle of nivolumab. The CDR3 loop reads CASSLGAGNTIYF. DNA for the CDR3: TGTGCCAGCAGCTTAGGTGCCGGAAACACCATATATTTT. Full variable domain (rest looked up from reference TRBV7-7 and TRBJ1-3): GAGVSQSPRYKVTKRGQDVTLRCDPISSHATLYWYQQALGQGPEFLTYFNYEAQPDKSGLPSDRFSAERPEGSISTLTIQRTEQRDSAMYRCASSLGAGNTIYFGEGSWLTVV.